One and the same sample provided the 29 T cell receptor beta chains below, sequenced in a study of response to subunit inactivated influenza vaccine. TCRdb passed the RT-PCR reads through MiXCR, listing each CDR3 protein once. Of a few hundred thousand distinct CDR3 sequences listed, approximately 14% are singletons. Material: PBMCs from blood, obtained about 11 days after vaccination. The receptors shown here come from a man aged 45 to 65 who received an inactivated influenza vaccine.

The chain links TRBV2 to TRBJ2-7, with D possibly being TRBD1 (6 bases). CDR3 length equals 14 residues. Germline values: CDR1 SNHLY, CDR2 FYNNEI. The ends were cut back, 7 bases at V and 5 bases at J, with 18 bases in the middle. CDR3 sequence: CASMRMDSWDEQYF. The CDR3 region has the DNA TGTGCCAGCATGAGGATGGACAGTTGGGACGAGCAGTACTTC.

About this clonotype itself: One junction end does not reproduce the germline sequence, and a read error may be involved. This sequence joins TRBV7-2 and TRBJ2-3, with D uncertain. Looked up from germline, CDR1 is SGHTA and CDR2 is FQGNSA. This CDR3 has 13 amino acids. This CDR3 is CARSLDRGDTQYF. In DNA form, the CDR3 reads TGTGCCCGCAGCTTAGACCGCGGAGATACGCAGTATTTT.

A few counts support this clonotype. J is TRBJ2-1 and V is TRBV28; no firm D call. Trimming took off 8 bases at V and 7 bases at J, with 21 bases between the two ends. Germline loops: CDR1 MDHEN, CDR2 SYDVKM. The CDR3 spans 15 residues. The CDR3 coding sequence is TGTGCCAGCCGACCCTTGGTAGATGGTACGAATGAGCAGTTCTTC. Translated, it gives CASRPLVDGTNEQFF.

The genes are TRBV2 and TRBJ1-6, with TRBD1 as a possible D gene (5 bases). This CDR3 spans 14 amino acids. V was shortened by 10 bases and J by 2 bases, with 12 bases between the two germline ends. Germline CDR1 reads SNHLY; CDR2 reads FYNNEI. In nucleotides, the CDR3 is TGTGCCACTTTACAGGAAGCCTATAATTCACCCCTCCACTTT. Translated, it gives CATLQEAYNSPLHF.

This clonotype was found a few times. The chain has TRBV28 and TRBJ1-2; perhaps TRBD1 as D (5 bases). The CDR3 spans 14 residues. The V end was cut by 5 bases, the J end by 3 bases, with 13 bases between. Germline assignment: CDR1 MDHEN and CDR2 SYDVKM. In nucleotides, the CDR3 is TGTGCCAGCAGTCCCGTCGGCAGGGACTATGGCTACACCTTC. Encoded protein: CASSPVGRDYGYTF.

This clonotype was picked up one time. V is TRBV30 and J is TRBJ2-7; tentatively, D is TRBD2 (5 bases). CDR3 size: 15 residues. Trimming removed 0 bases from V and 6 bases from J, with 18 bases in between. Germline V gives CDR1 GTSNPN, CDR2 SVGIG (reference sequence). Here the CDR3 DNA reads TGTGCCTGGAGTGTTGCGGGCGGCACGGCCTTCGAGCAGTACTTC. Translation gives CAWSVAGGTAFEQYF.

This chain connects TRBV6-5 to TRBJ2-7; 7 nucleotides agree with TRBD1. The CDR3 covers 16 residues. CDR1 and CDR2 from the germline V gene are MNHEY and SVGAGI. Losses at the gene ends were 0 bases for V and 6 bases for J; bases not matched to a gene: 11. CDR3 coding DNA: TGTGCCAGCAGTTACTCGAACGACAGGGCATTAGGCGAGCAGTACTTC. Its protein is CASSYSNDRALGEQYF.

V is TRBV6-5 and J is TRBJ1-2; 8 bases map to TRBD1. V dropped 4 bases and J dropped 5; count of bases not matched to a gene: 3. The length of the CDR3 is 13 residues. Per germline, CDR1 MNHEY and CDR2 SVGAGI. This chain's CDR3 is CASSWTGQYGYTF. The CDR3 DNA sequence: TGTGCCAGCAGTTGGACAGGGCAGTATGGCTACACCTTC.

The genes are TRBV5-5 and TRBJ2-1; D ambiguous. With 1 base removed from V and 5 bases from J, the gap between germline ends came to 13 bases. Germline V gene data show CDR1 as SGHKS and CDR2 as YYEKEE (reference sequence). The CDR3 has 15 residues. The CDR3 DNA reads as TGTGCCAGCAGCTTGATGTCTATACAAAACAATGAGCAGTTCTTC. Translated: CASSLMSIQNNEQFF.

V usage is TRBV7-9 and J usage is TRBJ2-5; D remains ambiguous. The V gene lost 2 bases and the J gene lost 5 bases, with 15 bases spanning the gap. The CDR3 extends over 15 amino acids. Germline CDR1 reads SEHNR; CDR2 reads FQNEAQ (reference sequence). CDR3 sequence: CASSLNTWREETQYF. The CDR3, as DNA: TGTGCCAGCAGCTTAAATACTTGGCGAGAGGAGACCCAGTACTTC.

This clonotype was seen a few times. V is TRBV28 and J is TRBJ2-2; 7 nucleotides agree with TRBD1. Germline CDR1 reads MDHEN; CDR2 reads SYDVKM. The CDR3 runs to 16 residues. The ends lost 6 bases at V and 3 bases at J; junction bases unmatched: 10. As DNA, the CDR3 is TGTGCCAGCAGCGAACAGGGGAATTGGTACACCGGGGAGCTGTTTTTT. It encodes CASSEQGNWYTGELFF.

Only one count was recorded for this clonotype. The rearrangement links TRBV11-3 to TRBJ2-7; the D gene could be TRBD1 or TRBD2 (6 bases each). V lost 5 bases and J 5 bases, leaving 13 bases between the germline ends. CDR1 and CDR2 (germline): SGHNT, YENEEA. This CDR3 region has 13 residues. CDR3: CASSPGGTDEQYF. The CDR3 DNA reads TGTGCCAGCAGCCCCGGGGGCACGGACGAGCAGTACTTC.

Only a few counts were recorded for this clonotype. J is TRBJ2-3 and V is TRBV7-2; 10 bases are a match to TRBD1. There are 14 residues in the CDR3. V lost 4 bases and J lost 7; bases outside the gene matches: 5. Germline CDR1 SGHTA, CDR2 FQGNSA. CDR3 residues: CASSYRDRGHTQYF. The CDR3 DNA sequence: TGTGCCAGCAGCTACCGGGACAGGGGCCATACGCAGTATTTT. The full variable domain, completed using reference TRBV7-2 and TRBJ2-3, is GAGVSQSPSNKVTEKGKDVELRCDPISGHTALYWYRQSLGQGLEFLIYFQGNSAPDKSGLPSDRFSAERTGGSVSTLTIQRTQQEDSAVYLCASSYRDRGHTQYFGPGTRLTVL.

This clonotype was detected many times. The rearrangement joins TRBV18 to TRBJ2-2; the D gene could be TRBD1 or TRBD2 (5 bases each). The length of the CDR3 is 17 residues. Germline V gives CDR1 KGHSH, CDR2 LQKENI. V was pared by 3 bases and J by 2 bases, with 16 bases between. The CDR3: CASSPVLTRDNTGELFF. In DNA form, the CDR3 reads TGTGCCAGCTCACCGGTCCTGACACGGGACAACACCGGGGAGCTGTTTTTT.

The rearrangement links TRBV15 to TRBJ2-1; 7 bases are a match to TRBD1. CDR1 LNHNV and CDR2 YYDKDF come from the germline V gene (reference sequence). The CDR3 runs to 15 residues. V was clipped by 3 bases and J by 2 bases; unmatched bases: 4. CDR3 sequence (DNA): TGTGCCACCAGCAGGGCCGGGACAGCCTACAATGAGCAGTTCTTC. The encoded protein is CATSRAGTAYNEQFF.

This clonotype was observed a few times. The chain uses TRBV6-5 and TRBJ2-7; D remains ambiguous. Per the germline V gene, CDR1 is MNHEY and CDR2 is SVGAGI. V shed 4 bases and J shed 0 bases, with 10 bases lying between them. The CDR3 is 14 residues long. Here the CDR3 reads CASSLSKNSYEQYF. The CDR3 DNA follows: TGTGCCAGCAGTTTATCGAAAAACTCCTACGAGCAGTACTTC.

The V gene is TRBV30, the J gene TRBJ2-2, with D tentatively TRBD2 (5 bases). The CDR3 length is 15 residues. Germline CDR1 reads GTSNPN; CDR2 reads SVGIG (reference sequence). V lost 4 bases and J lost 4, with 16 bases in between. CDR3 sequence: CAWTRFSAATGELFF. DNA of the CDR3: TGTGCCTGGACCCGATTTAGCGCTGCCACCGGGGAGCTGTTTTTT.

The chain carries TRBV20-1 and TRBJ2-1, with 8 bases fitting TRBD1. V shed 5 bases and J 7 bases; nucleotides not matched to a gene: 7. CDR3 size: 13 residues. CDR1 is DFQATT, CDR2 SNEGSKA, per germline (reference sequence). CDR3 nucleotides: TGCAGTGCTCCCAGACAGGGGAGGAATGAGCAGTTCTTC. Translated, it gives CSAPRQGRNEQFF.

The sample holds a few counts of this clonotype. The chain couples TRBV6-1 to TRBJ2-1; TRBD2 might be the D (6 bases). This CDR3 has 16 residues. CDR1 and CDR2 from the germline V gene are MNHNS and SASEGT. The germline V and J ends were trimmed by 5 bases and 0 bases, with 14 bases remaining between them. The CDR3 DNA reads as TGTGCCAGCAGTCAGGCTTTTAGCGGCTCCTACAATGAGCAGTTCTTC. This gives the protein CASSQAFSGSYNEQFF.

V and J are TRBV7-8 and TRBJ2-1; 8 bases are a match to TRBD2. The CDR3 contains 15 residues. The V gene's germline CDR1 is SGHVS and CDR2 FQNEAQ. V trimming: 5 bases; J trimming: 7 bases; junction bases outside the gene matches: 10. DNA for the CDR3: TGTGCCAGCAGCCTTAGCGGGACCCCATGGAATGAGCAGTTCTTC. Translated: CASSLSGTPWNEQFF.

This sequence joins TRBV5-5 and TRBJ1-4; 7 positions agree with TRBD1. J gave up 6 bases and V 2 bases, and 4 bases lay outside the gene matches. Germline V gene sequence: CDR1 SGHKS, CDR2 YYEKEE (reference sequence). The CDR3 extends over 14 amino acids. For the CDR3, the DNA is TGTGCCAGCAGCTTCGGCAGGGGGGATGAAAAACTGTTTTTT. Residues: CASSFGRGDEKLFF.

The J gene is TRBJ2-1, the V gene TRBV20-1, with TRBD2 matching 7 bases. Germline V CDR1 and CDR2: DFQATT, SNEGSKA (reference sequence). The CDR3 runs to 13 residues. V gave up 6 bases and J gave up 8 bases; unmatched junction bases: 10. CDR3 sequence reads: CSATGRALYEQFF. CDR3 coding DNA: TGCAGTGCAACGGGGAGGGCCCTGTATGAGCAGTTCTTC.

This clonotype was counted only a few times. V is TRBV20-1 and J is TRBJ2-1, with 14 bases fitting TRBD2. Germline trimming cut 5 bases from V and 9 bases from J; bases unmatched to any gene: 3. Germline-derived CDR1 and CDR2 are DFQATT and SNEGSKA (reference sequence). The length of the CDR3 is 13 residues. In DNA, the CDR3 is TGCAGTGCTCCGACTAGCGGGAGGGGTGAGCAGTTCTTC. Translated: CSAPTSGRGEQFF.

This clonotype was detected ten times or more. The chain is built from TRBV9 and TRBJ2-2; D call uncertain. The CDR3 sequence is 17 residues long. Trimming left V 0 bases short and J 7 bases short, with 19 bases between. Germline V lookup: CDR1 SGDLS, CDR2 YYNGEE. This CDR3 reads CASSVGVTPVNGGELFF. CDR3 sequence (DNA): TGTGCCAGCAGCGTAGGTGTGACTCCCGTTAATGGCGGGGAGCTGTTTTTT.

The chain recombines TRBV6-2 or TRBV6-3 with TRBJ2-1; 8 bases agree with TRBD1. J lost 7 bases, V lost 5 bases, and 10 bases had no gene match. Germline CDR1 MNHEY, CDR2 SVGEGT. The CDR3 is 15 amino acids. This CDR3 reads CASSPGTGVRNEQFF. CDR3 DNA: TGTGCCAGCAGTCCCGGGACAGGAGTGAGGAATGAGCAGTTCTTC.

This clonotype was seen a few times. This chain connects TRBV3-1 to TRBJ2-5; D is ambiguous. Per germline, CDR1 LGHDT and CDR2 YNNKEL (reference sequence). Trimming pared 2 bases from V and 0 bases from J, leaving 7 bases between. There are 14 residues in the CDR3. The CDR3 nucleotides are TGTGCCAGCAGCCAACGAACGTACCAAGAGACCCAGTACTTC. Its translation is CASSQRTYQETQYF.

The chain couples TRBV20-1 to TRBJ2-7, with D uncertain. This CDR3 is built from 13 residues. Looked up from germline, CDR1 is DFQATT and CDR2 is SNEGSKA (reference sequence). The V end lost 4 bases, the J end lost 0 bases, and 10 bases lay between the germline ends. The CDR3 reads CSAKGQNSYEQYF. The CDR3 DNA reads TGCAGTGCTAAGGGCCAAAACTCCTACGAGCAGTACTTC.

The CDR3 coding sequence is TGTGCCACCAGTGATTTGACCGATAGCACAGATACGCAGTATTTT. It is translated as CATSDLTDSTDTQYF. This chain links TRBV24-1 with TRBJ2-3; no definite D call. This CDR3 has 15 residues. V was shortened by 0 bases and J by 0 bases, with 6 bases between the two germline ends. Germline values: CDR1 KGHDR, CDR2 SFDVKD.

This clonotype turned up a few times. The chain combines TRBV7-8 with TRBJ2-1; D gene ambiguous. The CDR3 spans 14 residues. The germline V gene has CDR1 SGHVS and CDR2 FQNEAQ. Deletions cut 1 base from V and 9 bases from J, with 13 bases between. The CDR3 spells CASSLEARFSEQFF. CDR3 DNA: TGTGCCAGCAGCTTAGAGGCTAGGTTCAGTGAGCAGTTCTTC.